The text below deals with one T cell receptor beta chain. Its antigen is still unknown. Molecular barcoding with unique molecular identifiers was used for the TCRbeta library. MiXCR was run by TCRdb on the PCR reads, yielding one entry per CDR3 protein. The sample shows almost 600,000 distinct CDR3 sequences, over 25% of them seen only once. This entry is derived from a study of T-cell reconstitution after alpha-beta-depleted transplantation in children. Study-wide results and caveats: Two months or so post-transplant, alpha-beta T cells reportedly derived from several hundred expanded graft clones. T-cell counts and diversity were attributed mostly to newly produced T cells one year after transplant. Surviving recipient T cells and thymic progenitors produced the high day-60 TCRbeta diversity seen in some patients.

Germline V gene sequence: CDR1 SGHTA, CDR2 FQGTGA. The V segment lost 5 bases and the J segment 6 bases; nucleotides outside the gene matches: 13. This CDR3 spans 16 amino acids. This sequence originates from a boy younger than two with Wiskott-Aldrich syndrome, due to receive a stem cell transplant. This chain joins TRBV7-3 and TRBJ2-1, with 7 bases aligning to TRBD2. The material sequenced was PBMCs, taken before TCRalphabeta/CD19-depleted stem cell transplant. DNA of the CDR3: TGTGCCAGCAGCGAAGGGGTTGGACTAGGCCTCAATGAGCAGTTCTTC. This sequence encodes CASSEGVGLGLNEQFF.